Listed below are T cell receptor beta chains from one sample, sequenced in a study of blood T cell repertoires in COVID-19. Clones were sequenced by immunoSEQ multiplex PCR, and TCRdb holds only the in-frame ones, with some missing. The sample has around 240,000 clones, about 84% seen once. The sequenced material came from PBMCs or T cells enriched from blood (not recorded which). The receptors derive from a woman between 45 and 60 years old who had recovered from COVID-19. The CDR3 runs from the conserved cysteine through the conserved F or W. The order of the fields is clone size, J gene, D gene, V gene, CDR3 protein, CDR3 DNA. D genes are given only for firm matches. Where a row states a size, it is once, few, many or the class of an expanded clone; other rows omit it.

clone size: once
J gene: TRBJ2-3
D gene: TRBD2
V gene: TRBV15
CDR3 protein: CATSEELAGSRTQYF
CDR3 DNA: TGTGCCACCAGCGAGGAACTAGCGGGGTCTCGTACGCAGTATTTT

clone size: -
J gene: TRBJ2-5
D gene: -
V gene: TRBV30
CDR3 protein: CAGGVATWAQYF
CDR3 DNA: TGTGCCGGAGGGGTAGCGACATGGGCCCAGTACTTC

clone size: few
J gene: TRBJ2-7
D gene: TRBD2
V gene: TRBV9
CDR3 protein: CASSSPAPRTSGNEWIYEQYF
CDR3 DNA: TGTGCCAGCAGTTCTCCTGCACCTCGGACTAGCGGAAACGAGTGGATTTACGAGCAGTACTTC

clone size: -
J gene: TRBJ1-2
D gene: TRBD1
V gene: TRBV4-3
CDR3 protein: CASSPRTGEGYTF
CDR3 DNA: TGCGCCAGCAGCCCCCGGACAGGGGAAGGCTACACCTTC

clone size: -
J gene: TRBJ1-5
D gene: TRBD1
V gene: TRBV6-5
CDR3 protein: CASSHRDRDDQPQHF
CDR3 DNA: TGTGCCAGCAGTCACCGGGACAGGGACGATCAGCCCCAGCATTTT

clone size: -
J gene: TRBJ1-6
D gene: -
V gene: TRBV7-6
CDR3 protein: CASSSVGSPLHF
CDR3 DNA: TGTGCCAGCAGCTCAGTTGGTTCACCCCTCCACTTT

clone size: -
J gene: TRBJ2-1
D gene: -
V gene: TRBV28
CDR3 protein: CASSLYRGEQFF
CDR3 DNA: TGTGCCAGCAGTTTATATCGGGGGGAGCAGTTCTTC

clone size: -
J gene: TRBJ1-1
D gene: -
V gene: TRBV19
CDR3 protein: CASRQATINTEAFF
CDR3 DNA: TGTGCCAGTAGACAGGCGACAATCAACACTGAAGCTTTCTTT

clone size: -
J gene: TRBJ1-2
D gene: -
V gene: TRBV5-4
CDR3 protein: CASSLDGSIGYTF
CDR3 DNA: TGTGCCAGCAGCTTGGATGGCAGTATCGGCTACACCTTC

clone size: -
J gene: TRBJ2-7
D gene: TRBD2
V gene: TRBV7-2
CDR3 protein: CASSPTSGGNLPEQYF
CDR3 DNA: TGTGCCAGCAGCCCCACTAGCGGGGGGAATCTTCCCGAGCAGTACTTC

clone size: -
J gene: TRBJ2-4
D gene: -
V gene: TRBV5-6
CDR3 protein: CASSLGGVGAKNIQYF
CDR3 DNA: TGTGCCAGCAGCTTGGGGGGAGTCGGAGCCAAAAACATTCAGTACTTC

clone size: -
J gene: TRBJ1-6
D gene: TRBD1
V gene: TRBV11-2
CDR3 protein: CASSRDRVNSPLHF
CDR3 DNA: TGTGCCAGCAGCCGGGACAGGGTCAATTCACCCCTCCACTTT

clone size: -
J gene: TRBJ2-7
D gene: -
V gene: TRBV5-1
CDR3 protein: CASSCRKGGRYEQYF
CDR3 DNA: TGCGCCAGCAGCTGTAGAAAGGGGGGGAGGTACGAGCAGTACTTC

clone size: -
J gene: TRBJ2-7
D gene: -
V gene: TRBV18
CDR3 protein: CASSPQGQLYEQYF
CDR3 DNA: TGTGCCAGCTCACCACAAGGACAGTTATACGAGCAGTACTTC

clone size: -
J gene: TRBJ2-2
D gene: -
V gene: TRBV28
CDR3 protein: CATSGLFTGELFF
CDR3 DNA: TGTGCCACCAGCGGACTTTTCACCGGGGAGCTGTTTTTT

clone size: -
J gene: TRBJ1-3
D gene: -
V gene: TRBV9
CDR3 protein: CASSSRGRADTIYF
CDR3 DNA: TGTGCCAGCAGCTCCAGGGGTAGGGCGGACACCATATATTTT

clone size: -
J gene: TRBJ2-3
D gene: TRBD1
V gene: TRBV4-1
CDR3 protein: CASSQGKGQGTADTQYF
CDR3 DNA: TGCGCCAGCAGCCAAGGAAAGGGACAGGGCACAGCAGATACGCAGTATTTT

clone size: -
J gene: TRBJ2-6
D gene: -
V gene: TRBV6-5
CDR3 protein: CASSLVSGANVLTF
CDR3 DNA: TGTGCCAGCAGTTTAGTCTCTGGGGCCAACGTCCTGACTTTC

clone size: -
J gene: TRBJ1-1
D gene: -
V gene: TRBV29-1
CDR3 protein: CSVANRRENTEAFF
CDR3 DNA: TGCAGCGTCGCCAACAGGAGAGAGAACACTGAAGCTTTCTTT

clone size: -
J gene: TRBJ2-1
D gene: TRBD1
V gene: TRBV7-9
CDR3 protein: CASSLVGQGAYNEQFF
CDR3 DNA: TGTGCCAGCAGCTTAGTTGGACAGGGGGCCTACAATGAGCAGTTCTTC

clone size: few
J gene: TRBJ1-5
D gene: TRBD1
V gene: TRBV19
CDR3 protein: CASSPRTGWDQPQHF
CDR3 DNA: TGTGCCAGTAGTCCTAGGACAGGGTGGGATCAGCCCCAGCATTTT

clone size: -
J gene: TRBJ1-1
D gene: -
V gene: TRBV4-3
CDR3 protein: CASSRTNGRGAFF
CDR3 DNA: TGCGCCAGCAGCCGCACAAATGGGAGAGGGGCTTTCTTT

clone size: -
J gene: TRBJ1-1
D gene: -
V gene: TRBV7-9
CDR3 protein: CASSLGVRAFF
CDR3 DNA: TGTGCCAGCAGCTTAGGGGTGCGGGCTTTCTTT

clone size: -
J gene: TRBJ1-2
D gene: -
V gene: TRBV6-5
CDR3 protein: CASSSEVGGSYGYTF
CDR3 DNA: TGTGCCAGCAGTTCGGAGGTGGGTGGTAGCTATGGCTACACCTTC

clone size: -
J gene: TRBJ2-2
D gene: TRBD2
V gene: TRBV28
CDR3 protein: CASSRLAGNTGELFF
CDR3 DNA: TGTGCCAGCAGCCGACTAGCGGGGAACACCGGGGAGCTGTTTTTT